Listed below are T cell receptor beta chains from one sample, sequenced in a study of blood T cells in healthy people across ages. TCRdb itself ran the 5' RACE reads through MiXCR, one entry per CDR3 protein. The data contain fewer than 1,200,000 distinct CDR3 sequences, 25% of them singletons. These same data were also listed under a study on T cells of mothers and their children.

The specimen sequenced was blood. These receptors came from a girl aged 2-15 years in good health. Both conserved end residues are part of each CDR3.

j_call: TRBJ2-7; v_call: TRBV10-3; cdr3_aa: CAISGTGTGDHEQYF
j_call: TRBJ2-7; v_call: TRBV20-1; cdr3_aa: CSARDQPGQGYNEQYF
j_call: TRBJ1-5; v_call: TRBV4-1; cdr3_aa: CASSTWPRDRAFNQPQHF
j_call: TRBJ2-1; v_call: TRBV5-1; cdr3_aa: CASSEGQAYNEQFF
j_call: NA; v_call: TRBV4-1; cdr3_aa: CASSQVSPNEQYF
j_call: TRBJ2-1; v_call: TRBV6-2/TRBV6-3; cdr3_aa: CASVRADYSYNEQFF
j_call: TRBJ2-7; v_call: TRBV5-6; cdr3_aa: CASSQGSAYEQYF
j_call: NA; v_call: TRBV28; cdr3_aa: CASSLLLAYEQYF
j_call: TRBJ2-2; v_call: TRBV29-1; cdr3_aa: CSVPGGSGGELVF
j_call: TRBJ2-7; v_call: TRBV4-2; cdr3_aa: CASSLWGGLGEQYF
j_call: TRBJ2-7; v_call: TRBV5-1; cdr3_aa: CASSLAPDGEYYEQYF